This TCR beta chain was sequenced in a study of T cell responses to AZD1222 COVID-19 vaccine. Findings and limits, study-wide: Clonal diversity was possibly underestimated, and white British individuals and females predominated among donors. Spike-specific TCR breadth rose after two AZD1222 doses, and depth rose as well. At baseline, just 5 or 6 AZD1222 recipients tested seropositive.

This CDR3 contains 12 residues. V lost 1 base, J lost 6 bases, and 4 bases lay in between. The germline CDR1 and CDR2 sequences are MNHEY and SVGAGI. With respect to this clone: The antigen remains unidentified.

TCRdb's copy holds only in-frame clones and misses some; the assay was immunoSEQ multiplex PCR. The sample yields 130,000 to 150,000 clones, 85% to 95% seen once. The chain is built from TRBV6-5 and TRBJ2-1; D remains ambiguous. Sequenced material: peripheral blood, taken after recovery from COVID-19. The clonotype originates from an adult who had recovered from COVID-19. CDR3 loop: CASSYLGNEQFF. In DNA, the CDR3 is TGTGCCAGCAGTTACTTGGGCAATGAGCAGTTCTTC.